This T cell receptor (beta chain) was recovered during a study of long-term antiretroviral therapy in people with HIV. The CDR3 totals 13 residues. Germline loops: CDR1 LGHNT, CDR2 FRNRAP. Trimming cost V 1 base and J 3 bases, with 6 bases left between them. About this clone itself: The antigen is undetermined.

The immunoSEQ assay was v3.0, run at survey level. Only in-frame clones appear in the TCRdb table, and some are missing; sequencing was by immunoSEQ multiplex PCR. The table has tens of thousands of clones, about 82% seen once. Samples held about 0.9-10 million cryopreserved PBMC before DNA extraction. Broader study findings: Post-treatment diversity went higher with ART but stayed below transplant donor controls. HIV repertoires covered narrower CDR3 length ranges than controls did.

The TCR originated in a man between 18 and 35 years old with HIV. The gene calls are TRBV12-5 and TRBJ1-1; D unclear. Specimen: unsorted PBMCs, collected 0.8 years before starting antiretroviral therapy. The CDR3 region is CASGLEPDTEAFF. CDR3 in DNA: TGTGCTAGTGGTTTGGAGCCGGACACTGAAGCTTTCTTT.